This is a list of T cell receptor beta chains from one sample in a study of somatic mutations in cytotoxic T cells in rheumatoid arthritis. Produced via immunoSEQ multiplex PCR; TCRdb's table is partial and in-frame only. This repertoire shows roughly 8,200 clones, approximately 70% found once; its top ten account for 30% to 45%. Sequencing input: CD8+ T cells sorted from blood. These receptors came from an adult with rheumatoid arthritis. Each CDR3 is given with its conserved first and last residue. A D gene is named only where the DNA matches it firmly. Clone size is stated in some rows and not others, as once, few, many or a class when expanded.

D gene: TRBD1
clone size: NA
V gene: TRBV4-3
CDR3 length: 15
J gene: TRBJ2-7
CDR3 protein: CASSQGLGQTYEQYF
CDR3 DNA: TGCGCCAGCAGCCAAGGGCTGGGACAGACCTACGAGCAGTACTTC

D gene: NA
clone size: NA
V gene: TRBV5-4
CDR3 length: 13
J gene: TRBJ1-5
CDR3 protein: CASSLAGDQPQHF
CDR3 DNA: TGTGCCAGCAGCCTGGCGGGGGATCAGCCCCAGCATTTT

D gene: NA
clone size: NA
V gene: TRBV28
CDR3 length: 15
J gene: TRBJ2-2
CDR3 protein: CASSFGQGNTGELFF
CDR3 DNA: TGTGCCAGCAGTTTTGGGCAGGGGAACACCGGGGAGCTGTTTTTT

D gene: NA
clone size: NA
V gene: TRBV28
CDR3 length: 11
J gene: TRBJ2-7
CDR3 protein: CAVEGSYEQYF
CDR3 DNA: TGTGCTGTCGAGGGGTCCTACGAGCAGTACTTC

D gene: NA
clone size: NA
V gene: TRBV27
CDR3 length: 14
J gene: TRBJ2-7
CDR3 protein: CASTSDTSSYEQYF
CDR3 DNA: TGTGCCAGCACCTCGGACACAAGCTCCTACGAGCAGTACTTC

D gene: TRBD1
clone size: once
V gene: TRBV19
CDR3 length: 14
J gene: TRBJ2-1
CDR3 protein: CASSITGGYNEQFF
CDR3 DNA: TGTGCCAGTAGTATTACAGGGGGCTACAATGAGCAGTTCTTC

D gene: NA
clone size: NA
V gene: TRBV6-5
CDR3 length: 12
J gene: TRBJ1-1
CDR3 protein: CASRRGNTEAFF
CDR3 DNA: TGTGCCAGCAGGAGGGGTAACACTGAAGCTTTCTTT

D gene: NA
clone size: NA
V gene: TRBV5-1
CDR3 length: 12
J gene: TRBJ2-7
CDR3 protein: CASKQGGNEQYF
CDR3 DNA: TGCGCCAGCAAACAGGGAGGGAACGAGCAGTACTTC

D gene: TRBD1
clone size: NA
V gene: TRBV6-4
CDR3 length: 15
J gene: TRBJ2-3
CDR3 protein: CASSPGTGSTDTQYF
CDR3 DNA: TGTGCCAGCAGTCCCGGGACAGGGTCCACAGATACGCAGTATTTT

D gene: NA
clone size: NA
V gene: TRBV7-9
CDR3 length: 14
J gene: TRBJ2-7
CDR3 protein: CASSSGGTSYEQYF
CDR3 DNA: TGTGCCAGCAGCTCAGGCGGTACTTCCTACGAGCAGTACTTC

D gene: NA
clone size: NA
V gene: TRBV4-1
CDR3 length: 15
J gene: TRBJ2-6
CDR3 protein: CASSQDPSGANVLTF
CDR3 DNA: TGCGCCAGCAGCCAAGATCCCTCTGGGGCCAACGTCCTGACTTTC

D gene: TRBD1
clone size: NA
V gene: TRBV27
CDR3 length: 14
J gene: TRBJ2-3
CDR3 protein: CASSSDRGTDTQYF
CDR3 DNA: TGTGCCAGCAGTTCGGACAGGGGCACAGATACGCAGTATTTT

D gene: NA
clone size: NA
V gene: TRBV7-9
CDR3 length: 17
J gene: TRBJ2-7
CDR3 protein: CASSSDSHRRGPYEQYF
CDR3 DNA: TGTGCCAGCAGCTCGGACAGCCACCGAAGAGGGCCTTACGAGCAGTACTTC

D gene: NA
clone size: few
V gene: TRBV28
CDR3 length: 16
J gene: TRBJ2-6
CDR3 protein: CASKTGYNSGANVLTF
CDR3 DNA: TGTGCCAGCAAGACAGGCTATAACTCTGGGGCCAACGTCCTGACTTTC

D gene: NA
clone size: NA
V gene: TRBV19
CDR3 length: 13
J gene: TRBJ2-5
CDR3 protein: CASSIGYKETQYF
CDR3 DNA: TGTGCCAGTAGTATAGGCTACAAGGAGACCCAGTACTTC

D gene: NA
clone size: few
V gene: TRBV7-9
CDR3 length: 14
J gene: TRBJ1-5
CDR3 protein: CASSPKGGNQPQHF
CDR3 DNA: TGTGCCAGCAGCCCGAAGGGGGGCAATCAGCCCCAGCATTTT

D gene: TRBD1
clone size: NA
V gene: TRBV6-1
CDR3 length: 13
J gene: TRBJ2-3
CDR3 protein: CASRGQVTDTQYF
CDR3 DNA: TGTGCCAGCAGGGGACAGGTCACAGATACGCAGTATTTT

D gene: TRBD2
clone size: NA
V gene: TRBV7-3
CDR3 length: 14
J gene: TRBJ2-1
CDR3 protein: CASSGGLAGEEQFF
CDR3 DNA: TGTGCCAGCAGCGGGGGACTAGCGGGAGAGGAGCAGTTCTTC

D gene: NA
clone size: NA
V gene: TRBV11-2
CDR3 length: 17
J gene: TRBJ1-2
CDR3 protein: CASSSSGMGWGGRCYTF
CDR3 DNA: TGTGCCAGCAGCTCTAGTGGAATGGGATGGGGGGGGCGATGCTACACCTTC

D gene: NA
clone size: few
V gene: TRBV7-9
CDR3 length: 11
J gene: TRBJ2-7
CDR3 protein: CASSSNYEQYF
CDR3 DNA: TGTGCCAGCAGCTCGAACTACGAGCAGTACTTC

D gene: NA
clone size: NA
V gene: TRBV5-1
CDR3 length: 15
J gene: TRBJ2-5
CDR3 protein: CASSLSSAPGETQYF
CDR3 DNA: TGCGCCAGCAGCTTGTCTTCGGCCCCGGGGGAGACCCAGTACTTC

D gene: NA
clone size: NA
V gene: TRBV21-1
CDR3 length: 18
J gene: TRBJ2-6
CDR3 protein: CASSKGQGAGAGANVLTF
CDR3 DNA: TGTGCCAGCAGCAAAGGCCAGGGGGCTGGAGCTGGGGCCAACGTCCTGACTTTC

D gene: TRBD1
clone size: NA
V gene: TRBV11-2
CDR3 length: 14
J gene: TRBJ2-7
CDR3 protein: CASSEPGQGYEQYF
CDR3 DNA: TGTGCCAGCAGCGAACCGGGACAGGGCTACGAGCAGTACTTC

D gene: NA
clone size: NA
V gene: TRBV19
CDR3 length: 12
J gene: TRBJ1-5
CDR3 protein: CASSWGNQPQHF
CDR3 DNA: TGTGCCAGTAGTTGGGGAAATCAGCCCCAGCATTTT

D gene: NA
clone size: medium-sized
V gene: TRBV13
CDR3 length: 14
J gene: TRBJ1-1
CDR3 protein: CASSLDCVNTEAFF
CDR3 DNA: TGTGCCAGCAGCTTAGATTGTGTTAACACTGAAGCTTTCTTT

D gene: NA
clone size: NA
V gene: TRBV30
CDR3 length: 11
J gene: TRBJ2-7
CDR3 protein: CAWSPSYEQYF
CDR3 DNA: TGTGCCTGGAGTCCATCCTACGAGCAGTACTTC

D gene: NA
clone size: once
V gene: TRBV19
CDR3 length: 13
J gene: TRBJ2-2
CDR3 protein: CATEPLDTGELFF
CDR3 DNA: TGTGCCACCGAACCCCTGGACACCGGGGAGCTGTTTTTT

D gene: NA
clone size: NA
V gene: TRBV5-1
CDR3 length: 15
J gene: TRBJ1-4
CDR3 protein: CAPSHTGRFNEKLFF
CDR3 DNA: TGCGCCCCCAGTCATACGGGACGGTTTAATGAAAAACTGTTTTTT

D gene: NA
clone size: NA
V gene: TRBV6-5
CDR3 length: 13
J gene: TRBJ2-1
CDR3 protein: CASSYSGYNEQFF
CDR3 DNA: TGTGCCAGCAGTTACTCTGGCTACAATGAGCAGTTCTTC

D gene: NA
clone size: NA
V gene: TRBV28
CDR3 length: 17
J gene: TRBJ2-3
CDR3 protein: CASSLWAVSQGTDTQYF
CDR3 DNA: TGTGCCAGCAGTTTATGGGCCGTTTCGCAAGGCACAGATACGCAGTATTTT

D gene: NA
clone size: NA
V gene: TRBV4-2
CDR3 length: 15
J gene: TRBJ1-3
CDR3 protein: CASSQGTGSGNTIYF
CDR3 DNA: TGTGCCAGCAGCCAAGGTACCGGTTCTGGAAACACCATATATTTT

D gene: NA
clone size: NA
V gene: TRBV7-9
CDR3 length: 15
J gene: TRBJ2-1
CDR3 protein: CASSLGSRGYNEQFF
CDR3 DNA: TGTGCCAGCAGCTTGGGGTCCCGCGGGTACAATGAGCAGTTCTTC